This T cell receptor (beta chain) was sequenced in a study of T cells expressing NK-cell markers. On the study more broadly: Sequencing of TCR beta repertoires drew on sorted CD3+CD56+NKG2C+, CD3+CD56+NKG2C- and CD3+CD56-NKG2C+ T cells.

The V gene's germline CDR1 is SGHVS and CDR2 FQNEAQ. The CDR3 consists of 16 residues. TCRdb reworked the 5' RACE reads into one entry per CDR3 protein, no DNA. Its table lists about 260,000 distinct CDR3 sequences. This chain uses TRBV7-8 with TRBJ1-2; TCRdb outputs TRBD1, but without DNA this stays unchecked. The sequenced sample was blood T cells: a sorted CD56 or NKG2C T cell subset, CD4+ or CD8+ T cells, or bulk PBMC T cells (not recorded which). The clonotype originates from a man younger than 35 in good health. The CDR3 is CASSLGQGRLGRGYTF.